Following are 5 T cell receptor beta chains from one sample sequenced in a study of blood T cell repertoires in COVID-19 (dated by TCRdb to 2019 to 2021). The library relied on the immunoSEQ multiplex PCR assay. TCRdb's version of the immuneACCESS table is confined to in-frame rearrangements and falls short of the full clone set. An unresolved V gene accounts for under half of the shortfall where checked; the remainder is of unknown origin. Here the sample has 150,000 to 200,000 clones; more than 80% occur a single time. Of the sample, 12% is held by the ten largest clones. The sample comprised PBMCs or T cells enriched from blood (not recorded which). The receptors here all came from a man in his fifties who had recovered from COVID-19.

The chain carries TRBV10-3 and TRBJ1-3, with D uncertain. The germline V gene encodes CDR1 ENHRY and CDR2 SYGVKD. The CDR3 runs 13 residues. The germline V and J ends were trimmed by 4 bases and 4 bases, with 8 bases remaining between them. The CDR3 DNA sequence: TGTGCCATCAGTGGTACTGAGGGAAACACCATATATTTT. This encodes CAISGTEGNTIYF.

The chain carries TRBV28 and TRBJ2-5, with 12 bases identical to TRBD2. The V segment lost 2 bases and the J segment 5 bases; nucleotides outside the gene matches: 6. Germline assignment: CDR1 MDHEN and CDR2 SYDVKM. This CDR3 spans 16 amino acids. The CDR3 here is CASSLPLAGGRETQYF. In nucleotides, the CDR3 is TGTGCCAGCAGTTTACCTCTAGCGGGGGGGAGGGAGACCCAGTACTTC.

In its sample, this clone was seen a few times. The V and J genes are TRBV30 and TRBJ2-1, with 10 bases matching TRBD1. J was trimmed by 2 bases and V by 2 bases; bases with no gene match: 6. Germline CDR1 is GTSNPN and CDR2 is SVGIG (reference sequence). This CDR3 has 16 residues. This CDR3 is CAWSTTGTGAYNEQFF. Here the CDR3 DNA reads TGTGCCTGGAGTACCACCGGGACAGGGGCCTACAATGAGCAGTTCTTC.

This clone was seen only a few times. The chain is built from TRBV6-5 and TRBJ1-2; 7 bases are shared with TRBD1. This CDR3 contains 13 residues. Per germline, CDR1 MNHEY and CDR2 SVGAGI. The ends lost 7 bases at V and 8 bases at J; junction bases unmatched: 10. The CDR3 loop reads CASNVQGNGGYTF. In nucleotides, the CDR3 is TGTGCCAGCAACGTACAGGGGAATGGCGGCTACACCTTC.

A word on this clone: Other nucleotide sequences from this sample produce the same CDR3. The chain links TRBV12-3 or TRBV12-4 to TRBJ1-1; possible D gene TRBD1, 5 bases. V dropped 2 bases and J dropped 8 bases, with 9 bases sitting between them. The CDR3 loop spans 12 amino acids. The CDR3 bases are TGTGCCAGCAGTTTATGGGGGGGAGAAGCTTTCTTT. Its translation: CASSLWGGEAFF.